This paragraph reports one T cell receptor (beta chain). Libraries were prepared by immunoSEQ multiplex PCR; TCRdb keeps only in-frame clonotypes and omits some of them. The sample yields tens of thousands of clones, around nine tenths seen once. The data stem from a study of T cell changes during pregnancy in multiple sclerosis. Trimming cost V 5 bases and J 7 bases, with 14 bases left between them. From germline, CDR1 is MNHEY and CDR2 SVGAGI. The CDR3 has 14 amino acids. The clonotype originates from a female donor in good health, enrolled as a control in a pregnancy study. The sequencing here drew on peripheral blood, taken in the third trimester of pregnancy. This chain connects TRBV6-5 to TRBJ1-4, with D tentatively TRBD1 (5 bases). Here the CDR3 DNA reads TGTGCCAGCAGTCCGGACATGTGGAGTGAAAAACTGTTTTTT. It codes for CASSPDMWSEKLFF.